This T cell receptor (beta chain) was documented in a study of read filtering for tumor transcriptome and immune sequencing. Study details: By R-ISS, stages I, II and III held about 8, 15 and 7 patients.

The CDR3 loop spans 12 amino acids. Germline CDR1 SGHAT, CDR2 FQNNGV. Trimming removed 5 bases from V and 5 bases from J, with 9 bases in between. Molecular barcoded adaptors covering alpha/delta and beta/gamma chains were used on around 400 ng RNA. One entry per CDR3 protein, called by TCRdb with MiXCR from the reads. This sample carries around 26,000 distinct CDR3 sequences, around 14% of them seen once, and the ten largest clones take 35% to 50%. The clonotype was recovered from a donor older than 35 with multiple myeloma. V is TRBV11-2 and J is TRBJ2-5; D is ambiguous. The sample taken for sequencing was a population of CD138-negative cells sorted from bone marrow. The CDR3 DNA sequence: TGTGCCAGCAGCCCAGTGGAGGAGACCCAGTACTTC. The encoded protein is CASSPVEETQYF.